This T cell receptor (beta chain) was retrieved from a study of tissue T cells after allogeneic stem cell transplantation. Time point reported: mouse harvest day 14 after allogeneic transplant. Tail vein injection delivered 10^7 T-cell-depleted bone marrow cells and 10^6 splenic CD5+ T cells. B6 (H2b) cells into BALB/c (H2d) mice; tissues taken at day 7 or 14. Germline CDR1 and CDR2: KGHPV and FQNQEV (reference sequence). V lost 4 bases, J lost 2 bases, and 6 bases lay in between. The CDR3 consists of 12 residues. Broader study findings: Anatomically similar tissues had similar TCR repertoires within each patient.

CDR3 sequences, V/J genes, frequencies and template counts came from survey-depth TCRbeta sequencing. The method was immunoSEQ multiplex PCR; TCRdb's version includes in-frame clones alone and lacks a portion of them. The sample carries about 3,100 clones, roughly 44% recorded once. Turning to this clone: Its matching antigen is unknown. Gene and germline names: mouse. The read ends 1 residue early relative to the CDR3; the germline J gene fills the gap.

This receptor was identified in a female BALB/c mouse given C57BL/6 T cells with graft-versus-host disease after an allogeneic hematopoietic cell transplant. The rearrangement uses TRBV26 and TRBJ2-7; D remains unclear. The sample consisted of gut tissue. CDR3 DNA, as far as it was read: TGTGCCAGCAGTCGCCACGCCTATGAACAGTAC. This encodes CASSRHAYEQY. The complete CDR3 protein is CASSRHAYEQYF.